The present TCR beta chain was sequenced within a study of T cell responses to AZD1222 COVID-19 vaccine. Study findings and constraints: The donor group comprised mostly white British people and more females; the analysis possibly underestimated clonal diversity. None of the repertoires were sampled until the peak T cell response had passed.

The protocol was immunoSEQ multiplex PCR, while the TCRdb copy is restricted to in-frame clones and leaves out a portion. The sample carries some 180,000 clones, over 90% recorded once. In germline, CDR1 is SQVTM, CDR2 ANQGSEA. V dropped 4 bases and J dropped 5; count of bases not matched to a gene: 16. The CDR3 has 18 amino acids. Details on this clone: The antigen remains undetermined.

This receptor was obtained from an adult who received the AZD1222 COVID-19 vaccine. This sequence joins TRBV29-1 and TRBJ2-5, with 13 bases aligning to TRBD2. The sequencing used peripheral blood, collected 28 days after the second AZD1222 dose. In nucleotides, the CDR3 is TGCAGCGTTGGGCGCTCCCGTGGACTAGCGGGGGTTAGGGAGACCCAGTACTTC. This sequence encodes CSVGRSRGLAGVRETQYF.